This TCR beta chain appears in the sequencing data of a study of blood T cell repertoires in COVID-19. On the study more broadly: COVID-19 samples, acute and convalescent, were from the United States, Italy and Spain. The cDNA or gDNA used as material had been derived from T cells, B-cell-depleted T cells, or PBMCs.

Authors' data handling: Amplification of reference gene primers provided the estimated nucleated cell counts. TCRdb's table, derived via immunoSEQ multiplex PCR, lists solely in-frame clones and lacks some. V and J calls and clone size are as listed in that table; D and trimming were resolved from the DNA. The sample consists of some 160,000 clones, about four fifths of them appearing once. Looked up from germline, CDR1 is LNHDA and CDR2 is SQIVND (reference sequence). The CDR3 contains 16 residues. Unmatched junction bases numbered 12, after V lost 5 bases and J lost 4 bases. The chain has TRBV19 and TRBJ1-2; TRBD1 agrees at 8 bases. The sequence was collected from a man aged 65 to 79 who had recovered from COVID-19. What was sequenced was peripheral blood. The CDR3 DNA sequence: TGTGCCAGTAGTCGAGACAGGGGTCCCGGTGGCTATGGCTACACCTTC. Protein: CASSRDRGPGGYGYTF.